One and the same sample provided the 7 T cell receptor beta chains below, sequenced in a study of human T cells and chemical hapten exposure. TCRdb reprocessed the RACE reads with MiXCR, giving one entry per CDR3 protein. The sample consists of about 340,000 distinct CDR3 sequences, around 7% of them appearing once. As to time point: patch test 1, 2 weeks after DPC sensitization. This sample's treatment: therapeutic diphenylcyclopropenone sensitization with weekly scalp DPC. Sample: whole blood, taken in connection with sensitization to the hapten diphenylcyclopropenone (DPC). These receptors came from a woman aged 18-29 years with alopecia areata. Some clones in this sample may be carry-over from other donors' samples.

To note about this clonotype: One end of the junction varies from germline; a read error may be responsible. The chain employs TRBV7-2 and TRBJ1-6; no clear D. This CDR3 region has 11 residues. In germline, CDR1 is SGHTA, CDR2 FQGNSA. CDR3 DNA: TGTGCCAGCAGCTTAGGCCCCCTCGTCCGTTTT. Encoded protein: CASSLGPLVRF.

This clonotype was picked up a small number of times. This rearrangement joins TRBV7-8 to TRBJ1-3; 9 bases match TRBD1. With V trimmed by 5 bases and J by 7 bases, 9 bases remained unmatched. Germline assignment: CDR1 SGHVS and CDR2 FQNEAQ. CDR3 length: 15 amino acids. The CDR3 DNA sequence: TGTGCCAGCAGCCACAACAGGGGGCTTAGGAACACCATATATTTT. Translating it yields CASSHNRGLRNTIYF.

The V call is TRBV10-3, the J call TRBJ2-3; TRBD2 is a possible D gene (5 bases). Germline CDR1 reads ENHRY; CDR2 reads SYGVKD. CDR3 length: 16 residues. The V gene lost 0 bases and the J gene lost 2 bases, with 12 bases spanning the gap. CDR3 in amino acids: CAISESRGSYTDTQYF. CDR3 nucleotides: TGTGCCATCAGTGAGTCGAGAGGGAGTTACACAGATACGCAGTATTTT.

J is TRBJ2-3 and V is TRBV20-1; the D is unclear. Germline-derived CDR1 and CDR2 are DFQATT and SNEGSKA (reference sequence). The CDR3 covers 14 residues. V dropped 6 bases and J dropped 4 bases, with 17 bases sitting between them. CDR3 coding DNA: TGCAGTGCCGTCGACCCCTCGGGCCCAGATACGCAGTATTTT. It translates to CSAVDPSGPDTQYF.

The chain is built from TRBV27 and TRBJ1-1, with a tentative D call TRBD1 (5 bases). This CDR3 spans 15 amino acids. Germline CDR1 and CDR2: MNHEY and SMNVEV (reference sequence). Trimming shortened V by 5 bases and J by 2 bases, and 15 bases separated the two germline ends. CDR3 sequence reads: CASSPWVGANTEAFF. CDR3 DNA: TGTGCCAGCAGTCCCTGGGTTGGGGCTAACACTGAAGCTTTCTTT.

This clonotype was seen only a few times. This chain uses TRBV7-9 with TRBJ1-1, with D hard to call. CDR1 and CDR2 from the germline V gene are SEHNR and FQNEAQ (reference sequence). The CDR3 spans 13 residues. The germline V and J ends were trimmed by 1 base and 6 bases, with 9 bases remaining between them. For the CDR3, the DNA is TGTGCCAGCAGCTTAGGGTTTCCACCTGAAGCTTTCTTT. It specifies CASSLGFPPEAFF.

J is TRBJ2-3 and V is TRBV2; either TRBD1 or TRBD2 may fit D (5 bases each). There are 19 residues in the CDR3. Trimming cost V 4 bases and J 1 base, with 24 bases left between them. Looked up from germline, CDR1 is SNHLY and CDR2 is FYNNEI. CDR3 DNA: TGTGCCAGCAGTGTTACTTGGGACCTCACATTGGTAGGCACAGATACGCAGTATTTT. This gives the protein CASSVTWDLTLVGTDTQYF. Full variable domain (missing parts from reference TRBV2 and TRBJ2-3): EPEVTQTPSHQVTQMGQEVILRCVPISNHLYFYWYRQILGQKVEFLVSFYNNEISEKSEIFDDQFSVERPDGSNFTLKIRSTKLEDSAMYFCASSVTWDLTLVGTDTQYFGPGTRLTVL.